Described below is a single TCR beta chain sequence and its context. No antigen is known for it. The V end lost 4 bases, the J end lost 12 bases, and 16 bases lay between the germline ends. There are 13 residues in the CDR3. The germline CDR1 and CDR2 sequences are LGHNT and FRNRAP. These data are taken from a study of cytomegalovirus exposure and HLA in healthy donors. Study-wide context: A prior analysis found about 120 million unique TCR beta sequences from 150 million to 200 million T cells. Study-wide results and caveats: In a later analysis, at a false discovery rate of 0.05, 17,000 or so TCR beta sequences matched HLA alleles. Likely technical artifact: a cluster of highly shared sequence variants.

Each donor's status was that of a healthy bone marrow donor. It was with 60 Vbeta and 13 Jbeta primers that the PCR ran. Some clones are missing from TCRdb's copy, which holds only in-frame ones; the method was immunoSEQ multiplex PCR. The profile shows about 160,000 clones, roughly 85% of them singletons. This receptor was identified in a man aged 18 to 29 in good health and CMV-seropositive. This chain connects TRBV12-5 to TRBJ2-4; maybe TRBD1 (6 bases). Sequencing input: PBMCs. The DNA for the CDR3 is TGTGCTAGTGGTTCAGGGGTATCGGACAGTCAGTACTTC. It codes for CASGSGVSDSQYF.